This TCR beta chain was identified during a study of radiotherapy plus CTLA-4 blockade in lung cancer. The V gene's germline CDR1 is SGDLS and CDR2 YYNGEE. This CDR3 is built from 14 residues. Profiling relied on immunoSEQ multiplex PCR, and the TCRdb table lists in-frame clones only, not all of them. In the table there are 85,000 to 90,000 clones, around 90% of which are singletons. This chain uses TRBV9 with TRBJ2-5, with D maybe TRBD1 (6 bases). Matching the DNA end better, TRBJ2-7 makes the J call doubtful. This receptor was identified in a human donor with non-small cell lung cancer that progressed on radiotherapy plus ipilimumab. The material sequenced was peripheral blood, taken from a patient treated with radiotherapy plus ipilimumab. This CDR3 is CASSVGTVPYEQYF. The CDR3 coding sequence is TGTGCCAGCAGCGTAGGGACAGTTCCCTACGAGCAGTACTTC.